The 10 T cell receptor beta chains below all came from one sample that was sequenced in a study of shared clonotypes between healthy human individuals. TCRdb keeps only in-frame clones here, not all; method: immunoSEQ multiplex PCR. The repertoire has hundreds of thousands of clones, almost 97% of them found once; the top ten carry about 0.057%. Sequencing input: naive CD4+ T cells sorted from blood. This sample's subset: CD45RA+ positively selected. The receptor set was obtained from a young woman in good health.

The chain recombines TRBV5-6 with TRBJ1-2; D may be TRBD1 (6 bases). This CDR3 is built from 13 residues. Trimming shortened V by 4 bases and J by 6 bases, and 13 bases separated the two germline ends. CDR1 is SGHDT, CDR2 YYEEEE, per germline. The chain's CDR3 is CASSLRGAHGYTF. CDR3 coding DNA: TGTGCCAGCAGCCTCAGGGGCGCGCATGGCTACACCTTC.

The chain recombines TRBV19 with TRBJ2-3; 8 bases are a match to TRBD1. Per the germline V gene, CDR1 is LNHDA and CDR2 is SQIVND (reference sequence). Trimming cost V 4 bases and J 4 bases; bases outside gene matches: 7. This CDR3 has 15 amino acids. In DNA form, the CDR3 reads TGTGCCAGTAGTACCTCGGTACAGGGGGCAGATACGCAGTATTTT. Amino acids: CASSTSVQGADTQYF.

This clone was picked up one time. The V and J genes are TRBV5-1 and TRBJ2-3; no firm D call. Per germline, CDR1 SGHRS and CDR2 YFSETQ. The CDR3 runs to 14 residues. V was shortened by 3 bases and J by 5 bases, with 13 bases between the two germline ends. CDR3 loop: CASSWGPDVDTQYF. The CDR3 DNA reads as TGCGCCAGCAGCTGGGGTCCCGATGTAGATACGCAGTATTTT.

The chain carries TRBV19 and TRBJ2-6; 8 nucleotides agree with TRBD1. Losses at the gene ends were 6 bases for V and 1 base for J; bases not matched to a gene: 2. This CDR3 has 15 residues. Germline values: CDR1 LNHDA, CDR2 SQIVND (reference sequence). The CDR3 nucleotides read TGTGCCAGTAGGAACAGGGGGTCTGGGGCCAACGTCCTGACTTTC. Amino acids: CASRNRGSGANVLTF.

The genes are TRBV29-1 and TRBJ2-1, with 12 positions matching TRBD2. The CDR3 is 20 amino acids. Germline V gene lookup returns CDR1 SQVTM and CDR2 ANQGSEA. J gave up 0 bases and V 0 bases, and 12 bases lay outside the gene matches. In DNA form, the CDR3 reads TGCAGCGTTGAAGATCCCATGTGGACTAGCGGGACGAGCTCCTACAATGAGCAGTTCTTC. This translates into CSVEDPMWTSGTSSYNEQFF.

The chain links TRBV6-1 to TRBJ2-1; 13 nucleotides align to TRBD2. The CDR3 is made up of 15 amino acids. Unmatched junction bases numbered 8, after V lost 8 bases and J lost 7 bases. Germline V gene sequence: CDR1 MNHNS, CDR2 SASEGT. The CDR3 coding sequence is TGTGCCAGCCGCGGAGGGACTAGCGGGAAAAATGAGCAGTTCTTC. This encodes CASRGGTSGKNEQFF.

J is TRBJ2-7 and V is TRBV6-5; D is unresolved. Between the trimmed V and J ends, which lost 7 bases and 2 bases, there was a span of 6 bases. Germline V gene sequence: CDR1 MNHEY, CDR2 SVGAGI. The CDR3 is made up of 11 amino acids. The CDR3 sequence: CASKSAYEQYF. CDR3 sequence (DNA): TGTGCCAGCAAGTCGGCCTACGAGCAGTACTTC.

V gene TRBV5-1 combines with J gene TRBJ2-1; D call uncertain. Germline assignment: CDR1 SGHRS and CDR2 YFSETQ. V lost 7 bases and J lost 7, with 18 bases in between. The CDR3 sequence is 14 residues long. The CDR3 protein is CASSAALTPNEQFF. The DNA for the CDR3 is TGCGCCAGCTCTGCAGCCCTTACGCCTAATGAGCAGTTCTTC.

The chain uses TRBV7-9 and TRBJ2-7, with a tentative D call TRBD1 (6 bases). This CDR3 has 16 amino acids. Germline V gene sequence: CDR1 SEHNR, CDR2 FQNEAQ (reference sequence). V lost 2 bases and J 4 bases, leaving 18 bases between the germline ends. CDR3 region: CASSLRAGDFLYEQYF. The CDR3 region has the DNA TGTGCCAGCAGCTTAAGGGCAGGGGATTTTCTTTACGAGCAGTACTTC.

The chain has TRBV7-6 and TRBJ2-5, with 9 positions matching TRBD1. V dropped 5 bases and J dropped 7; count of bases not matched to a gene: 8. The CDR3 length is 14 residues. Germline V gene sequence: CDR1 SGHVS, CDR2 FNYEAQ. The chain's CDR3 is CASSPGQGFRTQYF. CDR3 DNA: TGTGCCAGCAGCCCGGGACAGGGTTTTAGGACCCAGTACTTC.